What follows describes a single T cell receptor (beta chain). Its antigen target is currently unknown. Per-nucleotide qualities are absent, and no much larger clonotype sits a single base away. Library preparation employed the immunoSEQ multiplex PCR assay. For the multiplex PCR, a mixture combining 60 forward primers for TCR Vbeta segments and 13 reverse primers for TCR Jbeta segments was used. The CDR3 region of rearranged TCR beta genes was amplified from genomic DNA with a multiplex PCR assay. Amplified TCR beta libraries were sequenced as 87-base-pair reads on the Illumina HiSeq System. The authors processed their data as follows. A later analysis counted approximately 84 million unique TCR beta chains across the 666 repertoires, and roughly 11 million of these chains were shared by at least two donors. A nearest-neighbor algorithm error-corrected the raw reads and collapsed the reads into unique sequences, merging closely related sequences to remove PCR and sequencing errors. V, D and J gene segments were assigned by aligning CDR3 sequences to IMGT reference sequences. For a sequence to be retained, a match of at least six nucleotides was required to both a V gene segment and a J gene segment. Rearrangements were called productive when the CDR3 lacked stop codons and stayed in frame with V and J; all others were non-productive. CDR3 was defined by IMGT convention, running from the second conserved V-encoded cysteine to the conserved J-encoded phenylalanine. The earlier analysis of about 560 of the donors excluded any sequence lacking an unambiguous match to a single V gene segment. An earlier analysis of about 590 of the donors classified V segments as functional when productive rearrangements were above 56.7% and as segregating when the standard deviation between donors was above 5%. A statistical classification framework was developed to diagnose cytomegalovirus status using the catalog of TCR beta chain sequences. A later analysis assigned V and J genes by comparing TCR nucleotide sequences with IMGT/GENE-DB human TR gene sequences. The TCRdist pipeline was used in a later analysis to assign CDR3 sequences and most-parsimonious VDJ recombination scenarios. In a later analysis, each TCR beta chain was defined by its CDR3 amino acid sequence together with its V-gene family, and reads lacking a unique V-gene family were excluded. In a later analysis, nearly 600 highly shared, low-generation-probability nucleotide sequences were removed to address suspected cross-contamination and a sequencing artifact. In a later analysis, a clonal expansion index was calculated for each public chain from normalized within-repertoire ranks of inferred template counts. Generation probabilities in a later analysis came from a VDJ recombination model fitted to out-of-frame rearrangements, and those results were checked against IGoR. Hypergeometric tests were used in a later analysis to score TCR-TCR, TCR-HLA and TCR-CMV co-occurrence, with a repertoire-size bias correction applied to the TCR pairs. False discovery rates were estimated in a later analysis by permuting HLA or CMV assignments 20 times. In a later analysis, co-occurring TCRs were grouped using DBSCAN, and TCRdist sequence similarity was added for clustering within HLA-allele-positive subsets. Repertoires with fewer than 30,000 or more than 120,000 public chains were left out of co-occurrence clustering, as were four to six repertoires with anomalous nucleotide sharing. TCRdb retrieved this table from immuneACCESS and kept in-frame rearrangements only. Not all clones are present; in checked studies, unresolved V genes account for under half, and no reason is known for the remainder. V and J calls and clone size come straight from that table; D and trimming were deduced from the DNA. In this sample the table shows about 200,000 clones, approximately 85% of which occur a single time. Together, the top ten hold 2.3% of the sample.

The cohort consisted of more than 650 healthy bone marrow donors. Cohort members were all nominally healthy when sampled, although unrecorded immune exposures were likely present. The donor was CMV seronegative and belonged to the group of 350 or so seronegative cohort members. A peripheral blood sample was provided by each donor, and peripheral blood mononuclear cells were used for TCR beta sequencing. Genomic DNA was extracted from the blood cell samples with the Qiagen DNeasy Blood Extraction Kit. In the germline V gene (reference sequence), CDR1 corresponds to SEHNR and CDR2 to FQNEAQ. The junction shows trimming of 4 bases on V and 3 bases on J, and the gene matches do not reach 6 bases of it. There are 15 amino acids in the CDR3, from cysteine to phenylalanine inclusive. Here the CDR3 DNA is all that survives: 45 bases in frame from base 1. These data belong to a study of cytomegalovirus exposure and HLA in healthy donors (dated by TCRdb to about 2017). Regarding the research as a whole: An earlier analysis of some 600 of the donors reported around 280 Gb of sequence data and 95 million to 120 million unique TCR beta sequences obtained from roughly 170 million T cells. Roughly 300 gigabases of sequencing data and around 88 million unique TCR sequences made up an early release that covered 500 to 700 HLA-typed donors. Of the roughly 400 genotyped donors, about 80% fell in the genetic ancestry cluster associated with self-reported Caucasian donors. The study aimed to test whether signatures of past pathogen exposure could be identified by cataloging public T cell receptors. The study profiled the T cell repertoires of hundreds of subjects by immunosequencing and related them to cytomegalovirus serostatus. Along with the approximately 650-subject first cohort, a separate validation cohort of 120 different subjects was used. To predict cytomegalovirus infection status, the study combined high-throughput TCR immunosequencing, statistical association of individual TCRs with disease status, and machine learning. A later analysis re-analyzed previously published TCR beta repertoires from approximately 700 donors and added high-resolution HLA genotyping to study TCR occurrence patterns. Rather than drawing on any new phenotypic data, the later analysis identified candidate immune exposures from TCR beta sequences and the way those sequences occurred across donors. To decide whether each TCR beta V gene segment behaved as functional or pseudogenic, an earlier analysis of approximately 590 of the donors relied on high-throughput TCR beta sequencing. Donor age, sex, ethnicity and CMV serostatus were compiled together with the repertoire data. In a later genetic analysis, genome-wide SNP genotypes for about three fifths of the roughly 670 donors were used, and that subset was treated as a discovery cohort. Every repertoire in the discovery cohort had been generated on one and the same sequencing platform. HLA typing covered class I and class II loci at four-digit resolution. The number of donors typed differed by locus, with about 620-630 for A, B, C, DRB1 and DQB1, about 500 for DQA1, over 600 for DPA1, and 472 for DPB1. Because of strong linkage in the cohort, roughly five DR-DQ haplotypes were treated as single units for association and clustering. Across about 380 genotyped donors of the cohort, an average of roughly 200,000 unique TCR beta nucleotide sequences per donor were sequenced, and around 19% of those sequences were non-productive.

The investigation overall reported the following: In vitro tests confirmed that a few of the cytomegalovirus-associated TCR beta chains recognize cytomegalovirus antigens. In an earlier analysis of some 500 of the donors, most TCR beta V segments were observed in productive rearrangements about 87% or about 30% of the time, broadly matching IMGT annotations. Most TCR sequences were observed very rarely across donors, whereas some public TCRs were present in many individuals. A cluster of highly shared sequence variants was judged likely to represent a technical artifact of the sequencing pipeline. In the study, around 150 TCR beta chains were listed as associated with cytomegalovirus. Some IMGT-functional V segments, including TRBV6-2 and TRBV6-3, could not be distinguished by the 87-base-pair reads and were therefore excluded. A later analysis reported that several top co-occurrence clusters appeared linked to parvovirus B19, influenza, CMV and Epstein-Barr virus. A later analysis associated approximately 17,000 TCR beta sequences with specific HLA alleles at a false discovery rate of 0.05. Because counts were too low, some 17 rarely observed V segments, including chromosome 9 orphons, were left out of the earlier analysis of approximately 580 of the donors. Assigning TCR associations to individual alleles was difficult when HLA alleles, especially DR and DQ, strongly co-occurred. According to a later genetic analysis, donors in an Asian-associated ancestry cluster had fewer N-insertions in productive TCRs than the approximately 700-donor mean. A later analysis found that HLA-associated TCR beta chains were more clonally expanded and had lower generation probabilities than equally common non-associated chains. Linkage disequilibrium might explain the correlated functional status among segregating V segments, but an unknown experimental factor could not be ruled out. A further reported finding was that TCR beta sequences accurately predicted the HLA-A and HLA-B alleles for most subjects in the first cohort. In a later analysis, most CMV-associated TCR beta chains were found to appear HLA-restricted, with HLA associations seemingly driven largely by CMV exposure. Only TCR beta chains were sequenced in this cohort, and the absence of alpha or paired-chain data limited detectable features. In both the original and validation cohorts, the classifier was reported to diagnose cytomegalovirus status with high specificity and sensitivity. In a later analysis, TCR association rates were found to vary across HLA loci, with the most associated TCRs seen for DRB1 alleles and the fewest for HLA-C alleles. The authors suggested that the approach could potentially be extended to other disease states and immunological phenotypes. Roughly uniform sequencing depth across donors was assumed in presence/absence analyses, although this assumption may not hold. V-gene and J-gene trimming of TCR beta chains was associated with a missense DCLRE1C variant in a later genetic analysis, and the association was replicated in an independent cohort. The only immune exposure information available for the cohort was CMV serostatus. Because HLA typing was unavailable for some donors at each locus, only the typed subset was used in association tests.

The sequenced sample was PBMCs. The receptor comes from a woman aged 45-59 years in good health and CMV-seronegative. The sequence is built from TRBV7-9 and TRBJ1-5, with 7 junctional bases fitting TRBD1. The CDR3 protein: CASSSLGQTNQPQHF. The nucleotides read TGTGCCAGCAGCTCCTTGGGACAGACCAATCAGCCCCAGCATTTT.